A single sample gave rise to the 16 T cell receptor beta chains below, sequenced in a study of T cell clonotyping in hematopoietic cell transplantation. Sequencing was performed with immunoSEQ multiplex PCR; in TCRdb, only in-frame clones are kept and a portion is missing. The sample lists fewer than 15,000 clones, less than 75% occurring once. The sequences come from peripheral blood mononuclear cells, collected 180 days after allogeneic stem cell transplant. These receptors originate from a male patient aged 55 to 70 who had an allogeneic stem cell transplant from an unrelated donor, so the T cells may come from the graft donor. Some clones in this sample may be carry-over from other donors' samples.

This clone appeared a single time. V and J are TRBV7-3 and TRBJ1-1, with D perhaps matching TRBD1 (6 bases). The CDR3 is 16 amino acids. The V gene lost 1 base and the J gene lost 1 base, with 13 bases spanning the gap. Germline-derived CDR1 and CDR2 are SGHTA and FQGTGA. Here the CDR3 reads CASSLNRPQGNTEAFF. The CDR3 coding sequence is TGTGCCAGCAGCTTAAATCGCCCACAGGGGAACACTGAAGCTTTCTTT.

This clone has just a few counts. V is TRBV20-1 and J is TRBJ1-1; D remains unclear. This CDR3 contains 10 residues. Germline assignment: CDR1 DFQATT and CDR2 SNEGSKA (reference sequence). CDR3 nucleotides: TGCACGATGGGATATACTGAAGCTTTCTTT. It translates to CTMGYTEAFF.

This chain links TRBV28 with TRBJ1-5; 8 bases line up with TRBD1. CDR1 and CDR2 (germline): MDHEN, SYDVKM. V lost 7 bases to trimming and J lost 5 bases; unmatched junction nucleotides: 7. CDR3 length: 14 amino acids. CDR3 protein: CASNAGQGHQPQHF. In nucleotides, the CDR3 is TGTGCCAGCAACGCCGGACAGGGTCATCAGCCCCAGCATTTT.

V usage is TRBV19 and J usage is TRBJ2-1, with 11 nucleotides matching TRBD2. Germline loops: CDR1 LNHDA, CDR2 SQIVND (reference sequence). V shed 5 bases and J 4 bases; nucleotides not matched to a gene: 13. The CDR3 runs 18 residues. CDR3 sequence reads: CASSLKLLAGGPYNEQFF. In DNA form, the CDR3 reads TGTGCCAGTAGTCTGAAACTATTAGCGGGAGGGCCTTACAATGAGCAGTTCTTC.

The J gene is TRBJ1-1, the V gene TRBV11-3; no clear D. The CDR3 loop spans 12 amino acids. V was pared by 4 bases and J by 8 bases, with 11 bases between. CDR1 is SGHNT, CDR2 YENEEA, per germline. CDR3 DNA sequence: TGTGCCAGCAGCTCTAGGCATTCCGAAGCTTTCTTT. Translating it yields CASSSRHSEAFF.

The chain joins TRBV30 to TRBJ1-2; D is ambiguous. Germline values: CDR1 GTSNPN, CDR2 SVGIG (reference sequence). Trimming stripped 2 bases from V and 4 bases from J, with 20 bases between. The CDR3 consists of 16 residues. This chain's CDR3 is CAWSRLGASGSYGYTF. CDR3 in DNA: TGTGCCTGGAGTCGACTAGGTGCCAGCGGGTCCTATGGCTACACCTTC.

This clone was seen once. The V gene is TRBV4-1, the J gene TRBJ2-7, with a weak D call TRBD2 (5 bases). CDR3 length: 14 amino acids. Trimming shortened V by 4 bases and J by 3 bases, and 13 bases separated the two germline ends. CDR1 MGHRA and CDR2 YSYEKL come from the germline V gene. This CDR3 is CASSLALTGYEQYF. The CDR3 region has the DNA TGCGCCAGCAGCCTAGCGTTAACGGGCTACGAGCAGTACTTC.

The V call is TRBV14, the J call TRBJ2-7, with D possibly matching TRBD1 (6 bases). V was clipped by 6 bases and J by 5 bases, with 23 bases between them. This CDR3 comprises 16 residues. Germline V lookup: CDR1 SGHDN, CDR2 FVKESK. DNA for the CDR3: TGTGCCAGCAGTCCCAGGGGACCGACCGCTCTGCACGAGCAGTACTTC. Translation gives CASSPRGPTALHEQYF.

CDR3 in DNA: TGTGCCAGCAGCGAAGGTTGGAGACTCATGAACACTGAAGCTTTCTTT. It is translated as CASSEGWRLMNTEAFF. The chain recombines TRBV13 with TRBJ1-1, with D unclear. The CDR3 sequence is 16 residues long. V dropped 5 bases and J dropped 0 bases, with 16 bases sitting between them. In germline, CDR1 is PRHDT, CDR2 FYEKMQ (reference sequence). Complete variable domain (other parts from reference TRBV13 and TRBJ1-1): AAGVIQSPRHLIKEKRETATLKCYPIPRHDTVYWYQQGPGQDPQFLISFYEKMQSDKGSIPDRFSAQQFSDYHSELNMSSLELGDSALYFCASSEGWRLMNTEAFFGQGTRLTVV.

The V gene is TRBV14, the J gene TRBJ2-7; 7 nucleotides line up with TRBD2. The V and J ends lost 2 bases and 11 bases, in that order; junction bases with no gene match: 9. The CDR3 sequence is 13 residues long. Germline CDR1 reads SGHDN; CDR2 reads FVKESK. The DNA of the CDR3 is TGTGCCAGCAGCCAATCTCCGGGGGGATTCGAGTACTTC. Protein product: CASSQSPGGFEYF.

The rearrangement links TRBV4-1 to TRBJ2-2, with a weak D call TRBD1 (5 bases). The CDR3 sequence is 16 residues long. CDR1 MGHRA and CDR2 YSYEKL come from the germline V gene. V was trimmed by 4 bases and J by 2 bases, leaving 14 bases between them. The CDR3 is CASSLAVGRNTGELFF. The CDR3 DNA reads TGCGCCAGCAGCCTTGCCGTGGGGCGTAACACCGGGGAGCTGTTTTTT.

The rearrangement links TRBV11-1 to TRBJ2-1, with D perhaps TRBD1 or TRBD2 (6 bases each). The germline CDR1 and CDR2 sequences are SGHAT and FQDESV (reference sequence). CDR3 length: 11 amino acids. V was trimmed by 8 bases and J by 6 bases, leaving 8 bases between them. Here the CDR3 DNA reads TGTGCCAGCGAGGGGGGCAATGAGCAGTTCTTC. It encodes CASEGGNEQFF.

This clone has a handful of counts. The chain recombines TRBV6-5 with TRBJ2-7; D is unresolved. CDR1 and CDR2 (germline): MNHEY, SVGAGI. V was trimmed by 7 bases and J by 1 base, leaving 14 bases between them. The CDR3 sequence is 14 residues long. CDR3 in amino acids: CASTPSGGSYEQYF. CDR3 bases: TGTGCCAGCACTCCCTCCGGCGGTTCCTACGAGCAGTACTTC.

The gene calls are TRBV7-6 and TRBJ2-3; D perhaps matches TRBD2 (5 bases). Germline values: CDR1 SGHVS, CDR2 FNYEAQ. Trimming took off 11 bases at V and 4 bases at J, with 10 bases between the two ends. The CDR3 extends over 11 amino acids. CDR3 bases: TGTGCCTCGGGGAGAGCAGATACGCAGTATTTT. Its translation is CASGRADTQYF.

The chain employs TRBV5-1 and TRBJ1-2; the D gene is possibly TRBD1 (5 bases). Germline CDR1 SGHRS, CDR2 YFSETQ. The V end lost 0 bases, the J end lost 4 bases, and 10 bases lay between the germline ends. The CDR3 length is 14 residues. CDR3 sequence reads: CASSLDTGPYGYTF. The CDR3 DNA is TGCGCCAGCAGCTTGGATACGGGGCCCTATGGCTACACCTTC.

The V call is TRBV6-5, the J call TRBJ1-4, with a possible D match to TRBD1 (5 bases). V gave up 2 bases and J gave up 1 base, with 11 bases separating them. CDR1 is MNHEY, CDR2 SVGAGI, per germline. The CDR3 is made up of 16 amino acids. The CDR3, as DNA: TGTGCCAGCAGTTACCGGGGGGTCGGAACTAATGAAAAACTGTTTTTT. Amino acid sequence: CASSYRGVGTNEKLFF.